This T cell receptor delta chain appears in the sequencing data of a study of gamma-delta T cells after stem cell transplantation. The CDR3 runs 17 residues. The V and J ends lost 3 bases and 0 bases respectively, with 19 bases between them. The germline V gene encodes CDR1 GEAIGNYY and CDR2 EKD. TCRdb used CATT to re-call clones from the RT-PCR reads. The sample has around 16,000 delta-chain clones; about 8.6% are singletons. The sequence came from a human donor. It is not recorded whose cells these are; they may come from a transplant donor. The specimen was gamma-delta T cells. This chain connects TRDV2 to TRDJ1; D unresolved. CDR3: CACDGREETNYTDKLIF. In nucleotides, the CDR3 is TGTGCCTGTGACGGCCGAGAGGAGACGAATTACACCGATAAACTCATCTTT.